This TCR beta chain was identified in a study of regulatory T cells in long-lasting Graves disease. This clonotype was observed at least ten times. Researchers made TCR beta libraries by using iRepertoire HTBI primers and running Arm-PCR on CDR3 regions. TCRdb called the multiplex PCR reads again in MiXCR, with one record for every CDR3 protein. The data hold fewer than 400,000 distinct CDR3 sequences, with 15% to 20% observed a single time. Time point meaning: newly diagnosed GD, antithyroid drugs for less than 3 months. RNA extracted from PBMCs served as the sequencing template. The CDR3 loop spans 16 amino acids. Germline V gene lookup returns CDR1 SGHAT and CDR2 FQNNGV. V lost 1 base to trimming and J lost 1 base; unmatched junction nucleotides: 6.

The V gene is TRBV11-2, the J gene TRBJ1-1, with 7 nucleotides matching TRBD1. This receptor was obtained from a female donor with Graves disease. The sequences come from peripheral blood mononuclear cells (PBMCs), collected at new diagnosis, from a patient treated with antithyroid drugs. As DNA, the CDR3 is TGTGCCAGCAGCTTAGCCCCCCAGGGGGGGAACACTGAAGCTTTCTTT. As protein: CASSLAPQGGNTEAFF.